This T cell receptor beta chain was observed in a study of regulatory T cells in long-lasting Graves disease. Study-wide results and caveats: For persistent Graves' patients, TCR diversity was lower than for newly diagnosed ones.

This clonotype was counted only a few times. Its target is unknown. To make TCR beta libraries, researchers used iRepertoire HTBI primers and Arm-PCR of CDR3 regions. TCRdb itself ran the multiplex PCR reads through MiXCR, one entry per CDR3 protein. The table records more than 450,000 distinct CDR3 sequences, 15% to 20% of them present only once. Time point meaning: newly diagnosed GD, antithyroid drugs for less than 3 months. RNA from PBMCs was the source of the TCR library. These sequences were also reported in another study, on T cells in Graves' hyperthyroidism and ophthalmopathy. That work contributes: The HTBI set primed first-round TCR CDR3 RT-PCR.

This receptor was taken from a middle-aged man with Graves disease. Sample: peripheral blood mononuclear cells (PBMCs), taken at new diagnosis, from a patient treated with antithyroid drugs.

CDR3 sequence: CSVEVLASGIYEQYF. The CDR3 bases are TGCAGCGTTGAAGTCCTTGCTAGCGGGATCTACGAGCAGTACTTC. V is TRBV29-1 and J is TRBJ2-7; TRBD2 matches 9 bases. Germline CDR1 and CDR2: SQVTM and ANQGSEA. The CDR3 extends over 15 amino acids. Trimming cost V 1 base and J 3 bases; bases outside gene matches: 7.